The 19 T cell receptor beta chains in this list originate from one sample, sequenced in a study of T cell responses to AZD1222 COVID-19 vaccine. Using immunoSEQ multiplex PCR, the repertoire was profiled, and TCRdb retains in-frame clones only, with some absent. The table includes 150,000 to 200,000 clones, 85% to 95% detected once. The sample in question was peripheral blood, obtained on day 0 of AZD1222 vaccination. Receptors originate from an adult in good health.

There are a few counts of this clone. The rearrangement uses TRBV4-2 and TRBJ2-3, with 14 bases aligning to TRBD2. Germline V gene data show CDR1 as LGHNA and CDR2 as YNFKEQ. The CDR3 covers 19 residues. After removal of 6 bases from V and 4 bases from J, the junction contained 15 bases not matched to a gene. The CDR3, as DNA: TGTGCCAGCAGTCCTTTGTCCGGGACTAGCGGGAGTCTTGCAGATACGCAGTATTTT. Amino acids: CASSPLSGTSGSLADTQYF.

The chain links TRBV28 to TRBJ1-1; TRBD1 aligns across 8 bases. Germline trimming cut 2 bases from V and 5 bases from J; bases unmatched to any gene: 7. The CDR3 totals 15 residues. Germline values: CDR1 MDHEN, CDR2 SYDVKM. CDR3 region: CASSLTGGGVTEAFF. The CDR3 DNA sequence: TGTGCCAGCAGTTTAACAGGGGGAGGGGTGACTGAAGCTTTCTTT.

The chain carries TRBV13 and TRBJ1-4; no clear D gene. Germline loops: CDR1 PRHDT, CDR2 FYEKMQ (reference sequence). Trimming shortened V by 2 bases and J by 8 bases, and 12 bases separated the two germline ends. The CDR3 spans 14 residues. The CDR3 coding sequence is TGTGCCAGCAGCTTAAAACAGACTGGGGAAAAACTGTTTTTT. Amino acids: CASSLKQTGEKLFF.

The rearrangement links TRBV24-1 to TRBJ1-2; D is possibly TRBD1 (5 bases). V dropped 4 bases and J dropped 7 bases, with 9 bases sitting between them. The CDR3 runs to 12 residues. CDR1 is KGHDR and CDR2 is SFDVKD in the germline V gene. This CDR3 is CATSDREGGYTF. CDR3 nucleotide sequence: TGTGCCACCAGTGACAGGGAGGGTGGCTACACCTTC.

This clone has just one count. The rearrangement joins TRBV19 to TRBJ2-7; 9 bases map to TRBD1. The germline gives CDR1 LNHDA, CDR2 SQIVND (reference sequence). There are 15 residues in the CDR3. V was pared by 5 bases and J by 2 bases, with 7 bases of the junction left unmatched. The CDR3 nucleotides are TGTGCCAGTAGTGCCGGGACAGGGAATCCCTACGAGCAGTACTTC. Protein sequence: CASSAGTGNPYEQYF. The full variable domain, rest sourced from reference TRBV19 and TRBJ2-7, is DGGITQSPKYLFRKEGQNVTLSCEQNLNHDAMYWYRQDPGQGLRLIYYSQIVNDFQKGDIAEGYSVSREKKESFPLTVTSAQKNPTAFYLCASSAGTGNPYEQYFGPGTRLTVT.

The chain employs TRBV30 and TRBJ1-6; D perhaps matches TRBD1 (6 bases). The germline V and J ends were trimmed by 3 bases and 0 bases, with 12 bases remaining between them. The CDR3 is 16 residues long. Germline CDR1 reads GTSNPN; CDR2 reads SVGIG (reference sequence). CDR3 in amino acids: CAWRGTLYSYNSPLHF. CDR3 DNA sequence: TGTGCCTGGAGGGGGACATTATACTCCTATAATTCACCCCTCCACTTT.

The chain combines TRBV5-6 with TRBJ1-1, with 11 bases fitting TRBD1. The CDR3 extends over 14 amino acids. Germline CDR1 and CDR2: SGHDT and YYEEEE. Trimming at V came to 3 bases and at J to 7 bases, leaving 5 bases not matched to a gene. As DNA, the CDR3 is TGTGCCAGCAGCTGGGGACAGGGGGTAGGTGAAGCTTTCTTT. Its protein product is CASSWGQGVGEAFF. Full variable domain (outside the CDR3, taken from reference TRBV5-6 and TRBJ1-1): DAGVTQSPTHLIKTRGQQVTLRCSPKSGHDTVSWYQQALGQGPQFIFQYYEEEERQRGNFPDRFSGHQFPNYSSELNVNALLLGDSALYLCASSWGQGVGEAFFGQGTRLTVV.

CDR3 bases: TGTGCCAGCAGCTTGGGGACAGACTATGGCTACACCTTC. Translated, it gives CASSLGTDYGYTF. V usage is TRBV5-5 and J usage is TRBJ1-2, with a tentative D call TRBD1 (6 bases). There are 13 residues in the CDR3. Germline CDR1 is SGHKS and CDR2 is YYEKEE (reference sequence). V dropped 0 bases and J dropped 3 bases, with 6 bases sitting between them.

A word on this clone: This specimen includes other DNA sequences encoding the same CDR3. The genes are TRBV6-5 and TRBJ1-3, with a tentative D call TRBD1 (5 bases). V was clipped by 2 bases and J by 0 bases, with 5 bases between them. Germline V CDR1 and CDR2: MNHEY, SVGAGI. CDR3 length: 14 residues. CDR3 protein: CASSYGGSGNTIYF. The CDR3 bases are TGTGCCAGCAGTTACGGGGGCTCTGGAAACACCATATATTTT.

The J gene is TRBJ1-6, the V gene TRBV7-2, with D tentatively TRBD1 (5 bases). The germline V and J ends were trimmed by 4 bases and 9 bases, with 16 bases remaining between them. Looked up from germline, CDR1 is SGHTA and CDR2 is FQGNSA. The CDR3 totals 15 residues. The CDR3 DNA reads as TGTGCCAGCAGCTCATCACAGGAACCGGGTTCACCCCTCCACTTT. Protein product: CASSSSQEPGSPLHF.

The CDR3 reads CASSITGQPNSPLHF. The CDR3 bases are TGTGCCAGTAGTATAACAGGTCAGCCGAATTCACCCCTCCACTTT. The chain links TRBV19 to TRBJ1-6; D is possibly TRBD1 (5 bases). V shed 2 bases and J shed 7 bases, with 12 bases lying between them. Germline V gene sequence: CDR1 LNHDA, CDR2 SQIVND (reference sequence). The CDR3 loop spans 15 amino acids.

The gene calls are TRBV14 and TRBJ2-3, with 11 bases aligning to TRBD2. The CDR3 consists of 15 residues. CDR1 is SGHDN, CDR2 FVKESK, per germline. V dropped 4 bases and J dropped 2; count of bases not matched to a gene: 2. DNA for the CDR3: TGTGCCAGCAGCCGACTAGCGGGGAACACAGATACGCAGTATTTT. Its protein product is CASSRLAGNTDTQYF.

This clone was seen many times. The same CDR3 can be traced to other DNA sequences in this sample. V usage is TRBV6-5 and J usage is TRBJ1-5; D is uncertain. CDR1 and CDR2 from the germline V gene are MNHEY and SVGAGI. The CDR3 totals 13 residues. V gave up 2 bases and J gave up 4 bases, with 6 bases separating them. CDR3 amino acids: CASSYDGNQPQHF. Written as DNA, the CDR3 is TGTGCCAGCAGTTACGACGGGAATCAGCCCCAGCATTTT.

V usage is TRBV5-1 and J usage is TRBJ2-3, with 9 bases identical to TRBD2. The germline V gene has CDR1 SGHRS and CDR2 YFSETQ. The CDR3 has 15 residues. V was pared by 1 base and J by 5 bases, with 5 bases of the junction left unmatched. DNA for the CDR3: TGCGCCAGCAGCTTGCGCGGGAGGGTTGTAGATACGCAGTATTTT. Amino acid sequence: CASSLRGRVVDTQYF.

The V and J genes are TRBV30 and TRBJ1-5, with D possibly TRBD1 on 6 matching bases. The CDR3 is made up of 14 amino acids. From germline, CDR1 is GTSNPN and CDR2 SVGIG (reference sequence). V dropped 3 bases and J dropped 3 bases, with 12 bases sitting between them. CDR3 residues: CAWRSGAANQPQHF. Here the CDR3 DNA reads TGTGCCTGGAGGTCGGGGGCGGCCAATCAGCCCCAGCATTTT.

The chain has TRBV7-2 and TRBJ1-1, with 9 bases that match TRBD1. This CDR3 is built from 13 residues. Germline V CDR1 and CDR2: SGHTA, FQGNSA. V lost 5 bases and J lost 6; bases outside the gene matches: 4. The CDR3 sequence is CASSSYRGPEAFF. Here the CDR3 DNA reads TGTGCCAGCAGCAGCTACAGGGGGCCTGAAGCTTTCTTT.

The chain employs TRBV7-9 and TRBJ1-1, with a tentative D call TRBD1 (6 bases). This CDR3 is built from 15 residues. Germline lookup yields CDR1 SEHNR and CDR2 FQNEAQ (reference sequence). With 5 bases removed from V and 2 bases from J, the gap between germline ends came to 15 bases. CDR3 amino acids: CASSATGLRNTEAFF. CDR3 DNA: TGTGCCAGCAGCGCGACAGGTCTTCGAAACACTGAAGCTTTCTTT.

This chain uses TRBV7-2 with TRBJ2-3, with D perhaps assigned TRBD1 or TRBD2 (6 bases each). The V end lost 3 bases, the J end lost 4 bases, and 8 bases lay between the germline ends. CDR3 length: 13 amino acids. Germline V lookup: CDR1 SGHTA, CDR2 FQGNSA. The DNA for the CDR3 is TGTGCCAGCAGCTTTGGGGGGCCAGATACGCAGTATTTT. Encoded protein: CASSFGGPDTQYF.

The V gene is TRBV27, the J gene TRBJ1-6; D might be TRBD1 (5 bases). The CDR3 length is 13 residues. The V gene lost 7 bases and the J gene lost 6 bases, with 10 bases spanning the gap. The germline V gene encodes CDR1 MNHEY and CDR2 SMNVEV (reference sequence). CDR3 amino acids: CASTVRGNSPLHF. The CDR3 DNA sequence: TGTGCCAGCACGGTGAGGGGTAATTCACCCCTCCACTTT.